The 25 T cell receptor beta chains below come from one sample, sequenced in a study of shared clonotypes between healthy human individuals. Selected positively for CCR7 and CD45RO-negative, naive CD8 cells excluded terminally differentiated effector memory CD45RA+ cells. This table comes from immunoSEQ multiplex PCR, and its TCRdb copy is limited to in-frame clones, with some not included. The repertoire includes hundreds of thousands of clones, just over 90% of them detected once, and roughly 22% sits in the top ten. Sequenced: naive CD8+ T cells sorted from blood. The source of these receptors is a man aged 30 to 45 in good health.

V usage is TRBV4-1 and J usage is TRBJ1-3; D ambiguous. Trimming took 0 bases from V and 1 from J, leaving 10 bases between them. The CDR3 length is 16 residues. Looked up from germline, CDR1 is MGHRA and CDR2 is YSYEKL. The CDR3 here is CASSQDQLLSGNTIYF. The DNA for the CDR3 is TGCGCCAGCAGCCAAGATCAACTCCTTTCTGGAAACACCATATATTTT.

A few counts support this clone. The rearrangement links TRBV6-6 to TRBJ2-7; D might be TRBD1 or TRBD2, each matching 5 bases. Per germline, CDR1 MNHNY and CDR2 SVGAGI (reference sequence). This CDR3 comprises 14 residues. The ends were cut back, 4 bases at V and 3 bases at J, with 13 bases in the middle. The CDR3 sequence: CASSFGTDFYEQYF. The CDR3 coding sequence is TGTGCCAGCAGTTTCGGGACGGACTTCTACGAGCAGTACTTC.

The chain couples TRBV5-1 to TRBJ2-2; possible D gene TRBD1, 5 bases. Trimming pared 4 bases from V and 2 bases from J, leaving 15 bases between. This CDR3 is built from 16 residues. Germline-derived CDR1 and CDR2 are SGHRS and YFSETQ. CDR3 loop: CASSLTAPANTGELFF. In DNA form, the CDR3 reads TGCGCCAGCAGCCTGACAGCCCCCGCCAACACCGGGGAGCTGTTTTTT.

The chain is built from TRBV7-9 and TRBJ2-1; the D gene is possibly TRBD2 (6 bases). V lost 1 base and J lost 8, with 9 bases in between. Germline lookup yields CDR1 SEHNR and CDR2 FQNEAQ (reference sequence). This CDR3 has 13 amino acids. This CDR3 is CASSLGSGYEQFF. The CDR3, as DNA: TGTGCCAGCAGCTTAGGTAGCGGCTATGAGCAGTTCTTC.

The chain couples TRBV7-8 to TRBJ2-1, with 10 bases lining up with TRBD2. Germline-derived CDR1 and CDR2 are SGHVS and FQNEAQ. The CDR3 has 14 residues. Germline trimming cut 3 bases from V and 5 bases from J; bases unmatched to any gene: 1. CDR3 nucleotide sequence: TGTGCCAGCAGCTTTAGCGGGGGGAACAATGAGCAGTTCTTC. It codes for CASSFSGGNNEQFF.

This clone has only one observation. V gene TRBV4-1 combines with J gene TRBJ2-7; D perhaps matches TRBD1 (5 bases). With 4 bases removed from V and 2 bases from J, the gap between germline ends came to 18 bases. Germline loops: CDR1 MGHRA, CDR2 YSYEKL. This CDR3 comprises 16 residues. CDR3 amino acids: CASSPKGERFAYEQYF. CDR3 DNA sequence: TGCGCCAGCAGCCCCAAAGGGGAAAGATTCGCCTACGAGCAGTACTTC.

This chain connects TRBV5-6 to TRBJ2-1; TRBD1 or TRBD2 may be the D gene (6 bases each). The CDR3 length is 16 residues. V dropped 4 bases and J dropped 2 bases, with 16 bases sitting between them. CDR1 and CDR2 (germline): SGHDT, YYEEEE. CDR3 protein: CASSPRGSGPYNEQFF. Written as DNA, the CDR3 is TGTGCCAGCAGCCCCAGGGGTAGCGGCCCCTACAATGAGCAGTTCTTC.

This rearrangement joins TRBV4-1 to TRBJ2-5; D is perhaps TRBD1 or TRBD2 (5 bases each). The CDR3 totals 15 residues. V was cut by 2 bases and J by 2 bases, with 12 bases left in between. Germline CDR1 reads MGHRA; CDR2 reads YSYEKL. This CDR3 is CASSQRAGAQETQYF. In nucleotides, the CDR3 is TGCGCCAGCAGCCAACGAGCCGGGGCGCAAGAGACCCAGTACTTC.

V gene TRBV10-2 combines with J gene TRBJ2-7, with D tentatively TRBD1 or TRBD2 (5 bases each). Looked up from germline, CDR1 is WSHSY and CDR2 is SAAADI. V lost 6 bases and J 2 bases, leaving 17 bases between the germline ends. The CDR3 runs 15 residues. CDR3 sequence: CASSDWGTEPYEQYF. The CDR3 DNA reads as TGCGCCAGCAGCGATTGGGGGACGGAGCCCTACGAGCAGTACTTC.

The V gene is TRBV7-9, the J gene TRBJ2-2; 12 bases map to TRBD1. J was trimmed by 9 bases and V by 3 bases; bases with no gene match: 2. The CDR3 has 14 amino acids. Germline CDR1 is SEHNR and CDR2 is FQNEAQ (reference sequence). This CDR3 is CASSLGQGAWELFF. The CDR3 coding sequence is TGTGCCAGCAGCTTGGGACAGGGGGCCTGGGAGCTGTTTTTT.

The chain links TRBV4-1 to TRBJ2-1, with D possibly being TRBD2 (7 bases). The CDR3 is made up of 13 amino acids. Trimming removed 8 bases from V and 8 bases from J, with 16 bases in between. Germline V CDR1 and CDR2: MGHRA, YSYEKL. This CDR3 is CASLGGGAYEQFF. CDR3 DNA: TGCGCCAGCTTGGGCGGGGGCGCGTATGAGCAGTTCTTC.

The chain recombines TRBV7-6 with TRBJ2-7; TRBD1 or TRBD2 may be the D gene (5 bases each). Germline CDR1 and CDR2: SGHVS and FNYEAQ. V lost 5 bases to trimming and J lost 3 bases, with 14 bases between them. The CDR3 loop spans 14 amino acids. CDR3 residues: CASSVGDGNYEQYF. In DNA form, the CDR3 reads TGTGCCAGCAGCGTCGGGGACGGTAACTACGAGCAGTACTTC.

The J gene is TRBJ2-7, the V gene TRBV7-9; 11 nucleotides agree with TRBD2. The CDR3 is 15 residues long. The junction had 4 bases not matched to a gene; V was cut back by 4 bases and J by 2 bases. CDR1 and CDR2 from the germline V gene are SEHNR and FQNEAQ (reference sequence). The CDR3 loop reads CASSSTSGNPYEQYF. The CDR3 coding sequence is TGTGCCAGCAGCTCGACTAGCGGGAACCCCTACGAGCAGTACTTC.

The V call is TRBV5-6, the J call TRBJ2-5; TRBD1 aligns across 8 bases. Germline CDR1 is SGHDT and CDR2 is YYEEEE. This CDR3 is 14 amino acids long. The J segment lost 9 bases and the V segment lost 5 bases, leaving 12 bases of the junction unmatched. The CDR3 DNA is TGTGCCAGCAGGTCACCAGGGGGCGACTCGCCCCAGTACTTC. Translation: CASRSPGGDSPQYF.

The chain joins TRBV7-2 to TRBJ1-1, with D perhaps TRBD1 (6 bases). CDR3 length: 14 amino acids. Germline CDR1 and CDR2: SGHTA and FQGNSA. Trimming shortened V by 5 bases and J by 7 bases, and 17 bases separated the two germline ends. This CDR3 reads CASSDPGAGDEAFF. In DNA, the CDR3 is TGTGCCAGCAGCGATCCGGGGGCAGGCGATGAAGCTTTCTTT.

V is TRBV6-1 and J is TRBJ2-2, with TRBD1 matching over 9 bases. The CDR3 totals 17 residues. Germline assignment: CDR1 MNHNS and CDR2 SASEGT. With V trimmed by 4 bases and J by 1 base, 7 bases remained unmatched. For the CDR3, the DNA is TGTGCCAGCAGTGGTAACCACAGGGGGCAGAACACCGGGGAGCTGTTTTTT. Encoded protein: CASSGNHRGQNTGELFF.

This chain joins TRBV5-1 and TRBJ2-1; 10 bases agree with TRBD1. This CDR3 has 15 amino acids. Trimming cost V 2 bases and J 7 bases; bases outside gene matches: 6. Germline values: CDR1 SGHRS, CDR2 YFSETQ. The CDR3 here is CASSLSGTGVNEQFF. The CDR3 region has the DNA TGCGCCAGCAGCTTATCCGGGACAGGGGTGAATGAGCAGTTCTTC.

This rearrangement joins TRBV10-2 to TRBJ2-1; the match to TRBD2 covers 10 bases. The CDR3 contains 15 residues. With V trimmed by 6 bases and J by 8 bases, 10 bases remained unmatched. Per the germline V gene, CDR1 is WSHSY and CDR2 is SAAADI. Here the CDR3 reads CASSASGRGVHEQFF. The CDR3, as DNA: TGCGCCAGCAGCGCCAGCGGGAGGGGAGTTCATGAGCAGTTCTTC.

This sequence joins TRBV7-9 and TRBJ1-1, with unresolved D. The length of the CDR3 is 12 residues. The V end lost 2 bases, the J end lost 6 bases, and 7 bases lay between the germline ends. Per the germline V gene, CDR1 is SEHNR and CDR2 is FQNEAQ (reference sequence). In DNA form, the CDR3 reads TGTGCCAGCAGCTTATGGGCAGCTGAAGCTTTCTTT. This gives the protein CASSLWAAEAFF.

The chain is built from TRBV7-9 and TRBJ2-7; 9 bases match TRBD1. From germline, CDR1 is SEHNR and CDR2 FQNEAQ (reference sequence). The CDR3 totals 15 residues. The junction had 7 bases not matched to a gene; V was cut back by 4 bases and J by 3 bases. CDR3: CASSSGGTGFYEQYF. CDR3 DNA: TGTGCCAGCAGCTCAGGGGGGACAGGGTTCTACGAGCAGTACTTC. Drawing the rest from reference TRBV7-9 and TRBJ2-7, the complete variable domain is DTGVSQNPRHKITKRGQNVTFRCDPISEHNRLYWYRQTLGQGPEFLTYFQNEAQLEKSRLLSDRFSAERPKGSFSTLEIQRTEQGDSAMYLCASSSGGTGFYEQYFGPGTRLTVT.

The chain recombines TRBV14 with TRBJ2-1, with D perhaps TRBD2 (6 bases). The length of the CDR3 is 18 residues. Trimming cost V 4 bases and J 0 bases, with 19 bases left between them. The germline CDR1 and CDR2 sequences are SGHDN and FVKESK. The CDR3 region has the DNA TGTGCCAGCAGCCGCCCAGAGGGAGCGGGTAGCTCCTACAATGAGCAGTTCTTC. Translating it yields CASSRPEGAGSSYNEQFF.

This chain uses TRBV10-2 with TRBJ2-2; no reliable D call. V was cut by 7 bases and J by 1 base, with 7 bases left in between. The CDR3 spans 13 residues. CDR1 is WSHSY and CDR2 is SAAADI in the germline V gene. CDR3 amino acids: CASKELNTGELFF. The CDR3 nucleotides read TGCGCCAGCAAGGAGTTGAACACCGGGGAGCTGTTTTTT.

This chain uses TRBV6-5 with TRBJ2-7, with TRBD2 as a possible D gene (5 bases). The CDR3 sequence is 14 residues long. CDR1 is MNHEY and CDR2 is SVGAGI in the germline V gene. Trimming removed 7 bases from V and 3 bases from J, with 16 bases in between. The CDR3 sequence is CASNPSLAGYEQYF. CDR3 nucleotide sequence: TGTGCCAGCAACCCCAGTCTGGCGGGCTACGAGCAGTACTTC.

The chain carries TRBV10-2 and TRBJ2-1, with TRBD2 identical over 9 bases. J lost 5 bases, V lost 6 bases, and 8 bases had no gene match. The germline gives CDR1 WSHSY, CDR2 SAAADI. This CDR3 has 15 amino acids. The CDR3 sequence: CASSEGTSPHNEQFF. CDR3 DNA sequence: TGCGCCAGCAGCGAAGGGACTAGCCCACACAATGAGCAGTTCTTC.

V gene TRBV14 combines with J gene TRBJ1-2; 8 bases match TRBD1. The CDR3 is made up of 17 amino acids. Germline CDR1 is SGHDN and CDR2 is FVKESK. The J segment lost 4 bases and the V segment lost 4 bases, leaving 14 bases of the junction unmatched. The CDR3 sequence is CASSRLNRDRRFYGYTF. The CDR3 DNA follows: TGTGCCAGCAGCCGACTTAACCGGGACAGGAGATTCTATGGCTACACCTTC.